The next 27 T cell receptor beta chains were all read from a single sample in a study of blood T cell repertoires in COVID-19. The assay was immunoSEQ multiplex PCR, and TCRdb's table has in-frame clones only and misses some. The repertoire holds approximately 100,000 clones, with 75% to 90% as singletons. Sequencing used peripheral blood. These receptors were obtained from a human donor with acute or convalescent COVID-19. The donor label of this sample is uncertain.

A single count supports this clone. The chain employs TRBV28 and TRBJ1-2, with 7 nucleotides matching TRBD1. Looked up from germline, CDR1 is MDHEN and CDR2 is SYDVKM. Germline trimming cut 5 bases from V and 3 bases from J; bases unmatched to any gene: 6. CDR3 length: 14 amino acids. The CDR3 DNA sequence: TGTGCCAGCAGTCCCGGACAGGAGGACTATGGCTACACCTTC. Amino acids: CASSPGQEDYGYTF.

The rearrangement joins TRBV27 to TRBJ1-5, with a possible D match to TRBD1 (5 bases). Germline CDR1 reads MNHEY; CDR2 reads SMNVEV (reference sequence). V dropped 6 bases and J dropped 3 bases, with 12 bases sitting between them. There are 14 residues in the CDR3. DNA for the CDR3: TGTGCCAGCAGGGGGCGGTTCGACAATCAGCCCCAGCATTTT. Translated: CASRGRFDNQPQHF.

The V gene is TRBV7-2, the J gene TRBJ1-1, with D possibly being TRBD1 (6 bases). The V end lost 5 bases, the J end lost 5 bases, and 12 bases lay between the germline ends. The germline CDR1 and CDR2 sequences are SGHTA and FQGNSA. The CDR3 is made up of 13 amino acids. DNA of the CDR3: TGTGCCAGCAGCCCCTACAGGGTTACTGAAGCTTTCTTT. The encoded protein is CASSPYRVTEAFF.

This rearrangement joins TRBV7-9 to TRBJ1-4; TRBD1 is a possible D gene (6 bases). Trimming removed 6 bases at V and 8 bases at J, with 19 bases between. Per the germline V gene, CDR1 is SEHNR and CDR2 is FQNEAQ (reference sequence). The CDR3 is made up of 15 amino acids. CDR3 sequence reads: CASSFRRGAGEKLFF. CDR3 DNA sequence: TGTGCCAGCAGTTTCCGGCGGGGGGCGGGAGAAAAACTGTTTTTT.

J is TRBJ1-2 and V is TRBV19; 9 positions agree with TRBD1. CDR3 size: 14 residues. V was clipped by 4 bases and J by 5 bases; unmatched bases: 5. Germline V gene data show CDR1 as LNHDA and CDR2 as SQIVND (reference sequence). The CDR3 DNA sequence: TGTGCCAGTAGTAACCCGGGACAGGGTTATGGCTACACCTTC. It specifies CASSNPGQGYGYTF. Supplemented by reference TRBV19 and TRBJ1-2, the full variable domain reads DGGITQSPKYLFRKEGQNVTLSCEQNLNHDAMYWYRQDPGQGLRLIYYSQIVNDFQKGDIAEGYSVSREKKESFPLTVTSAQKNPTAFYLCASSNPGQGYGYTFGSGTRLTVV.

The V call is TRBV4-3, the J call TRBJ2-4, with TRBD2 identical over 12 bases. The CDR3 sequence is 17 residues long. CDR1 LGHNA and CDR2 YSLEER come from the germline V gene. The ends lost 0 bases at V and 8 bases at J; junction bases unmatched: 8. The CDR3 DNA reads TGCGCCAGCAGCCAAGATAGACTAGCGGGAGTCGGGTACATTCAGTACTTC. Protein: CASSQDRLAGVGYIQYF.

The V call is TRBV4-2, the J call TRBJ1-2, with D possibly being TRBD1 (6 bases). Germline CDR1 LGHNA, CDR2 YNFKEQ. Between the trimmed V and J ends, which lost 0 bases and 2 bases, there was a span of 13 bases. CDR3 length: 16 amino acids. In DNA, the CDR3 is TGTGCCAGCAGCCAAGAAGACCGGACAGACAACTATGGCTACACCTTC. This sequence encodes CASSQEDRTDNYGYTF.

This clone was detected only once. This chain joins TRBV25-1 and TRBJ1-6, with D unclear. CDR3 size: 12 residues. The germline V gene encodes CDR1 MGHDK and CDR2 SYGVNS. Between the trimmed V and J ends, which lost 3 bases and 8 bases, there was a span of 5 bases. CDR3 DNA sequence: TGTGCCAGCAGTGATCCGGATTCACCCCTCCACTTT. It codes for CASSDPDSPLHF.

The table lists this clone with a few counts. The gene calls are TRBV6-6 and TRBJ2-3; 14 nucleotides agree with TRBD2. The CDR3 spans 19 residues. CDR1 and CDR2 (germline): MNHNY, SVGAGI (reference sequence). After removal of 6 bases from V and 4 bases from J, the junction contained 15 bases not matched to a gene. CDR3 sequence: CASSSSPGTSGRWADTQYF. The CDR3 DNA reads as TGTGCCAGCAGCTCATCCCCCGGGACTAGCGGGAGATGGGCAGATACGCAGTATTTT.

The rearrangement uses TRBV6-1 and TRBJ1-6; no clear D gene. CDR1 MNHNS and CDR2 SASEGT come from the germline V gene. Trimming pared 3 bases from V and 12 bases from J, leaving 6 bases between. CDR3 length: 11 residues. CDR3 protein: CASSDPLPLHF. DNA for the CDR3: TGTGCCAGCAGTGACCCCCTACCCCTCCACTTT.

This chain connects TRBV27 to TRBJ2-1; 9 nucleotides line up with TRBD2. CDR3 size: 15 residues. After removal of 6 bases from V and 4 bases from J, the junction contained 7 bases not matched to a gene. Germline CDR1 and CDR2: MNHEY and SMNVEV (reference sequence). The CDR3 nucleotides are TGTGCCAGCAGCCGAGCGGCGGGGGGGTACAATGAGCAGTTCTTC. Translation: CASSRAAGGYNEQFF.

CDR3 region: CASSARPSGLNTDTQYF. The CDR3 nucleotides are TGTGCCAGCAGCGCTAGACCATCGGGACTCAACACAGATACGCAGTATTTT. The chain recombines TRBV7-3 with TRBJ2-3, with D possibly matching TRBD2 (6 bases). The V and J ends lost 5 bases and 2 bases respectively, with 20 bases between them. Germline V gene sequence: CDR1 SGHTA, CDR2 FQGTGA. The CDR3 covers 17 residues.

V is TRBV6-2 or TRBV6-3 and J is TRBJ1-1, with TRBD1 matching 10 bases. Per the germline V gene, CDR1 is MNHEY and CDR2 is SVGEGT. With V trimmed by 2 bases and J by 6 bases, 6 bases remained unmatched. This CDR3 contains 15 residues. The CDR3 region is CASSYHPGQGAEAFF. CDR3 DNA sequence: TGTGCCAGCAGTTACCACCCCGGACAGGGGGCTGAAGCTTTCTTT.

V and J are TRBV4-3 and TRBJ2-1, with D possibly TRBD2 on 6 matching bases. CDR3 length: 15 amino acids. Germline CDR1 LGHNA, CDR2 YSLEER. V lost 0 bases and J 6 bases, leaving 12 bases between the germline ends. The CDR3 is CASSQDRTTGNEQFF. In DNA, the CDR3 is TGCGCCAGCAGCCAAGATCGGACTACCGGCAATGAGCAGTTCTTC.

J is TRBJ1-3 and V is TRBV7-9, with D unresolved. CDR1 is SEHNR and CDR2 is FQNEAQ in the germline V gene (reference sequence). This CDR3 spans 15 amino acids. Trimming stripped 3 bases from V and 0 bases from J, with 9 bases between. CDR3 in DNA: TGTGCCAGCAGCTTTTGGCAGTCCTCTGGAAACACCATATATTTT. Its translation: CASSFWQSSGNTIYF. Combining the CDR3 with reference TRBV7-9 and TRBJ1-3 gives the whole variable domain DTGVSQNPRHKITKRGQNVTFRCDPISEHNRLYWYRQTLGQGPEFLTYFQNEAQLEKSRLLSDRFSAERPKGSFSTLEIQRTEQGDSAMYLCASSFWQSSGNTIYFGEGSWLTVV.

The chain is built from TRBV14 and TRBJ1-6; perhaps TRBD1 as D (6 bases). Germline lookup yields CDR1 SGHDN and CDR2 FVKESK. The V gene lost 4 bases and the J gene lost 7 bases, with 14 bases spanning the gap. The CDR3 length is 15 residues. The CDR3 is CASSRTDRLNSPLHF. The CDR3 bases are TGTGCCAGCAGCCGGACAGACAGATTGAATTCACCCCTCCACTTT.

The rearrangement links TRBV18 to TRBJ2-2; D not certain. This CDR3 has 16 residues. Between the trimmed V and J ends, which lost 1 base and 6 bases, there was a span of 15 bases. Per germline, CDR1 KGHSH and CDR2 LQKENI. The CDR3 here is CASSPLLPLTAGELFF. CDR3 nucleotides: TGTGCCAGCTCACCACTTCTTCCCCTAACTGCCGGGGAGCTGTTTTTT. Filled out from reference TRBV18 and TRBJ2-2, the complete variable domain reads NAGVMQNPRHLVRRRGQEARLRCSPMKGHSHVYWYRQLPEEGLKFMVYLQKENIIDESGMPKERFSAEFPKEGPSILRIQQVVRGDSAAYFCASSPLLPLTAGELFFGEGSRLTVL.

The J gene is TRBJ2-7, the V gene TRBV7-3; 8 bases map to TRBD1. The CDR3 has 14 residues. CDR1 and CDR2 (germline): SGHTA, FQGTGA. After removal of 5 bases from V and 7 bases from J, the junction contained 10 bases not matched to a gene. DNA for the CDR3: TGTGCCAGCAGCCGCGGGACAGGTCCGGTGGAGCAGTACTTC. Protein product: CASSRGTGPVEQYF. Combining the CDR3 with reference TRBV7-3 and TRBJ2-7 gives the whole variable domain GAGVSQTPSNKVTEKGKYVELRCDPISGHTALYWYRQSLGQGPEFLIYFQGTGAADDSGLPNDRFFAVRPEGSVSTLKIQRTERGDSAVYLCASSRGTGPVEQYFGPGTRLTVT.

The V and J genes are TRBV7-2 and TRBJ1-3; the D gene is possibly TRBD1 (6 bases). There are 16 residues in the CDR3. V was clipped by 2 bases and J by 2 bases, with 13 bases between them. Germline V gives CDR1 SGHTA, CDR2 FQGNSA. The CDR3 region has the DNA TGTGCCAGCAGCTTAACCCCGGGACAACCTGGAAACACCATATATTTT. Translated: CASSLTPGQPGNTIYF. Full variable domain (missing parts from reference TRBV7-2 and TRBJ1-3): GAGVSQSPSNKVTEKGKDVELRCDPISGHTALYWYRQSLGQGLEFLIYFQGNSAPDKSGLPSDRFSAERTGGSVSTLTIQRTQQEDSAVYLCASSLTPGQPGNTIYFGEGSWLTVV.

CDR3 in DNA: TGTGCCAGCAGCTCACCGGGACAGTACAATGAGCAGTTCTTC. Translated: CASSSPGQYNEQFF. The chain is built from TRBV7-6 and TRBJ2-1; 7 bases align to TRBD1. Germline values: CDR1 SGHVS, CDR2 FNYEAQ. The CDR3 loop spans 14 amino acids. With 4 bases clipped from V and 4 bases from J, the junction kept 4 bases outside the gene matches. The full variable domain, completed using reference TRBV7-6 and TRBJ2-1, is GAGVSQSPRYKVTKRGQDVALRCDPISGHVSLYWYRQALGQGPEFLTYFNYEAQQDKSGLPNDRFSAERPEGSISTLTIQRTEQRDSAMYRCASSSPGQYNEQFFGPGTRLTVL.

This sequence joins TRBV2 and TRBJ2-7; weak D call: TRBD2 (6 bases). The CDR3 is made up of 14 amino acids. V was pared by 4 bases and J by 7 bases, with 17 bases between. Germline V gene data show CDR1 as SNHLY and CDR2 as FYNNEI. The DNA for the CDR3 is TGTGCCAGCAGTGGTGGAGGACTACCTACGGAGCAGTACTTC. Amino acids: CASSGGGLPTEQYF.

The J gene is TRBJ1-1, the V gene TRBV7-8; no firm D call. Germline V gene lookup returns CDR1 SGHVS and CDR2 FQNEAQ. There are 15 residues in the CDR3. V shed 3 bases and J shed 3 bases, with 14 bases lying between them. The CDR3 region is CASSFGLQADTEAFF. In DNA form, the CDR3 reads TGTGCCAGCAGCTTCGGACTCCAGGCGGACACTGAAGCTTTCTTT.

The chain carries TRBV29-1 and TRBJ2-5, with D possibly being TRBD2 (5 bases). The ends were cut back, 4 bases at V and 2 bases at J, with 8 bases in the middle. The CDR3 extends over 12 amino acids. Looked up from germline, CDR1 is SQVTM and CDR2 is ANQGSEA. The CDR3 DNA follows: TGCAGCGTTGCCCGGGAACAAGAGACCCAGTACTTC. The encoded protein is CSVAREQETQYF.

The chain carries TRBV6-5 and TRBJ1-2; D perhaps matches TRBD1 (5 bases). Trimming removed 6 bases from V and 8 bases from J, with 10 bases in between. This CDR3 has 11 residues. Germline V gene sequence: CDR1 MNHEY, CDR2 SVGAGI. The CDR3 sequence: CASSPGIGYTF. In DNA, the CDR3 is TGTGCCAGCAGCCCAGGGATCGGCTACACCTTC.

The rearrangement links TRBV16 to TRBJ1-1, with D perhaps TRBD1 (5 bases). The CDR3 loop spans 13 amino acids. The ends were cut back, 0 bases at V and 9 bases at J, with 11 bases in the middle. The germline V gene has CDR1 KGHSY and CDR2 FQNENV. DNA for the CDR3: TGTGCCAGCAGCCAATCCGCAGGGAGGAAAGCTTTCTTT. Translated, it gives CASSQSAGRKAFF. The full variable domain, in which reference TRBV16 and TRBJ1-1 provide the parts outside the CDR3, is GEEVAQTPKHLVRGEGQKAKLYCAPIKGHSYVFWYQQVLKNEFKFLISFQNENVFDETGMPKERFSAKCLPNSPCSLEIQATKLEDSAVYFCASSQSAGRKAFFGQGTRLTVV.

This clone was seen just once. This chain connects TRBV19 to TRBJ2-1, with 8 bases lining up with TRBD2. V was pared by 5 bases and J by 9 bases, with 6 bases of the junction left unmatched. CDR1 is LNHDA and CDR2 is SQIVND in the germline V gene (reference sequence). The CDR3 runs 13 residues. The CDR3: CASSDGGAVEQFF. The CDR3 DNA reads as TGTGCCAGTAGTGACGGGGGGGCGGTTGAGCAGTTCTTC.

The rearrangement links TRBV28 to TRBJ1-2, with 7 bases that match TRBD1. The CDR3 extends over 14 amino acids. Looked up from germline, CDR1 is MDHEN and CDR2 is SYDVKM. The V gene end was trimmed by 6 bases and the J gene end by 8 bases; junction bases not matched to a gene: 12. The CDR3 nucleotides are TGTGCCAGCAGGGAAACGACAGGGACGAGGGGCTACACCTTC. It encodes CASRETTGTRGYTF.